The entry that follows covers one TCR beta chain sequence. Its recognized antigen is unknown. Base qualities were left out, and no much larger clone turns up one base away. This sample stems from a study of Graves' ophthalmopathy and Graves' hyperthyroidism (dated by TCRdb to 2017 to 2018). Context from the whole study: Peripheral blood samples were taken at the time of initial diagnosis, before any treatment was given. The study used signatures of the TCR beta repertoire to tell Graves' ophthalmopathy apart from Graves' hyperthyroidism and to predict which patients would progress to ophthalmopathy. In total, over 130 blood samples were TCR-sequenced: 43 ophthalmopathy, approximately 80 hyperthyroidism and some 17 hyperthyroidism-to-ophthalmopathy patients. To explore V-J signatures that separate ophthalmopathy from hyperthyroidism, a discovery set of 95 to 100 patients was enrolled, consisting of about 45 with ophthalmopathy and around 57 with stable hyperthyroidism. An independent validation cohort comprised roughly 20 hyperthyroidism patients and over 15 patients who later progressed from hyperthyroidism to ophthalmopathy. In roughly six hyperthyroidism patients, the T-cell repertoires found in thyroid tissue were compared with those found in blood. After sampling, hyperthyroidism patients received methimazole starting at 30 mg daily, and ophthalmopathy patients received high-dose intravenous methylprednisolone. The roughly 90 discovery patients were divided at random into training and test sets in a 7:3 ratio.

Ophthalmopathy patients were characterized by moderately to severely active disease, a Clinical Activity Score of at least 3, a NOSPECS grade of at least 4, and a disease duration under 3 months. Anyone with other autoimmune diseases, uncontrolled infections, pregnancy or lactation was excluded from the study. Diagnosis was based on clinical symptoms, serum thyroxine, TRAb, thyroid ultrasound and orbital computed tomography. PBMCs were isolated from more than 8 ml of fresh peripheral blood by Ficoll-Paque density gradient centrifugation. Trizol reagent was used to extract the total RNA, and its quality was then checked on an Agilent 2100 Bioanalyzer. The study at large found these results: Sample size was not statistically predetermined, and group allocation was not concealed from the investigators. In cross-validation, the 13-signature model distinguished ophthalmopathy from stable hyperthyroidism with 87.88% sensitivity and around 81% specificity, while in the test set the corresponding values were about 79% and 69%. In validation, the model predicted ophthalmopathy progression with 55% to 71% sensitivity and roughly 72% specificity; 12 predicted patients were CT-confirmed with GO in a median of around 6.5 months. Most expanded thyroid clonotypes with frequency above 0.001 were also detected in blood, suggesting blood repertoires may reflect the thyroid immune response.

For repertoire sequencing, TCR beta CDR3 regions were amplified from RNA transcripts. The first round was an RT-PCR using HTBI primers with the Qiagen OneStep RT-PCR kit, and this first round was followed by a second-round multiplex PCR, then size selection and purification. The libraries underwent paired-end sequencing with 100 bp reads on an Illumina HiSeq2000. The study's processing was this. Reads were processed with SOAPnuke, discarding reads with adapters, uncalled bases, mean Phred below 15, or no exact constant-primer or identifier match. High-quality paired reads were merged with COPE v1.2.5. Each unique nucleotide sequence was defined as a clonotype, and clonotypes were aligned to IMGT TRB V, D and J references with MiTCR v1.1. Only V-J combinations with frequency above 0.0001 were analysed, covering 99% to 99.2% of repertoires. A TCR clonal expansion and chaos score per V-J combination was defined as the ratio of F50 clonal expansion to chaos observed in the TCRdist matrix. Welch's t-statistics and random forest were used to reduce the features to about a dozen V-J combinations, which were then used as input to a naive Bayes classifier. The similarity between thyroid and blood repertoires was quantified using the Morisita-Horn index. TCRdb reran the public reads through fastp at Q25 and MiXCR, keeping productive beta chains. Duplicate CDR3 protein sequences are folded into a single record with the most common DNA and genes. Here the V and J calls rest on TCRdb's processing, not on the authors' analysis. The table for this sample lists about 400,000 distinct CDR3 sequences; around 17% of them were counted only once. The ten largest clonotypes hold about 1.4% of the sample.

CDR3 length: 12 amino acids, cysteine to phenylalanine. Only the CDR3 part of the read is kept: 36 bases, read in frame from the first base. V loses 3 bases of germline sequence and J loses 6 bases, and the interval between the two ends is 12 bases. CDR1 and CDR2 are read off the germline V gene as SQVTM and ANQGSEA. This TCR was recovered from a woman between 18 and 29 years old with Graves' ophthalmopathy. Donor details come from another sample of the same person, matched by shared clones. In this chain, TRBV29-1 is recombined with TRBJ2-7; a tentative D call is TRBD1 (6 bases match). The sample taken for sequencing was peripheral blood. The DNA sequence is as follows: TGCAGCGTTGACGAACAGGGTCGCGAGCAGTACTTC. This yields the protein CSVDEQGREQYF.